The rows below give T cell receptor beta chains drawn from one sample of a study of blood T cell repertoires in COVID-19. Libraries were prepared by immunoSEQ multiplex PCR; TCRdb keeps only in-frame clonotypes and omits some of them. This repertoire shows 120,000 to 150,000 clones, approximately 85% found once; its top ten account for around 4%. Sequencing was carried out using peripheral blood. The receptors come from a woman aged 80 or over with acute or convalescent COVID-19. Both conserved end residues are part of each CDR3. A D gene is named only where the DNA matches it firmly. Some rows mark clone size as missing; the rest say once, few, many or name a class of expanded clone.

TRBV9	.	TRBJ2-2	.	CASSVPGLGTGELFF	TGTGCCAGCAGCGTTCCAGGGCTCGGCACCGGGGAGCTGTTTTTT
TRBV28	.	TRBJ1-1	.	CASSTYTEAFF	TGTGCCAGCAGTACATACACTGAAGCTTTCTTT
TRBV11-2	.	TRBJ2-7	TRBD2	CASSVSGDSYEQYF	TGTGCCAGCAGCGTTAGCGGGGACTCCTACGAGCAGTACTTC
TRBV5-1	.	TRBJ1-4	.	CASSPTSRKSTNEKLFF	TGCGCCAGCAGCCCGACAAGTAGAAAATCAACTAATGAAAAACTGTTTTTT
TRBV10-3	.	TRBJ2-3	TRBD2	CAISEGLAGAGGPDTQYF	TGTGCCATCAGTGAGGGTCTAGCGGGAGCGGGAGGGCCAGATACGCAGTATTTT
TRBV6-1	.	TRBJ2-7	.	CASSEGGARYEQYF	TGTGCCAGCAGTGAAGGTGGGGCCCGCTACGAGCAGTACTTC
TRBV7-9	.	TRBJ1-6	TRBD1	CAIRGQPNSPLHF	TGTGCCATCCGGGGACAGCCGAATTCACCCCTCCACTTT
TRBV19	.	TRBJ2-2	.	CACSTTGKAGPNTGELFF	TGTGCCTGCTCCACCACAGGGAAAGCCGGACCGAACACCGGGGAGCTGTTTTTT
TRBV10-2	.	TRBJ2-3	TRBD2	CASSLELASTDTQYF	TGCGCCAGCAGCCTAGAACTAGCGAGCACAGATACGCAGTATTTT
TRBV4-1	.	TRBJ2-5	TRBD2	CASSQVATSGRYQETQYF	TGCGCCAGCAGCCAAGTGGCGACTAGCGGGAGGTACCAAGAGACCCAGTACTTC
TRBV6-5	.	TRBJ1-1	.	CASSYFRGNTEAFF	TGTGCCAGCAGTTACTTCCGGGGGAACACTGAAGCTTTCTTT
TRBV6-1	.	TRBJ1-2	TRBD1	CASSEQGATGFYGYTF	TGTGCCAGCAGTGAACAGGGGGCAACAGGGTTCTATGGCTACACCTTC
TRBV2	.	TRBJ2-1	.	CASKLNGESVNEQFF	TGTGCCAGCAAGTTAAACGGGGAAAGTGTCAATGAGCAGTTCTTC
TRBV7-9	.	TRBJ2-5	TRBD2	CASSGGLAGGYQETQYF	TGTGCCAGCAGCGGTGGACTAGCGGGGGGATACCAAGAGACCCAGTACTTC
TRBV27	.	TRBJ2-5	TRBD2	CASSFRGLAGGRPQETQYF	TGTGCCAGCAGTTTCCGGGGGCTAGCGGGGGGCCGTCCCCAAGAGACCCAGTACTTC
TRBV14	few	TRBJ2-3	.	CASSQDKRASVADTDTQYF	TGTGCCAGCAGCCAAGATAAAAGGGCTAGCGTGGCGGACACAGATACGCAGTATTTT
TRBV28	few	TRBJ2-7	.	CASSVRYEQYF	TGTGCCAGCAGCGTCCGCTACGAGCAGTACTTC
TRBV3-1/TRBV3-2	.	TRBJ2-7	TRBD1	CASSRDRGSLGQYF	TGTGCCAGCAGCCGGGACAGGGGATCCCTAGGGCAGTACTTC
TRBV28	few	TRBJ2-1	TRBD2	CASSWTSGSYEQFF	TGTGCCAGCAGTTGGACTAGCGGGAGCTATGAGCAGTTCTTC
TRBV10-3	.	TRBJ1-1	.	CATTMAVNTEAFF	TGTGCCACCACTATGGCGGTGAACACTGAAGCTTTCTTT
TRBV27	.	TRBJ2-7	.	CASSFPPLYEQYF	TGTGCCAGCAGTTTCCCCCCCCTTTACGAGCAGTACTTC
TRBV9	once	TRBJ2-7	TRBD2	CASTKAAGDSYEQYF	TGTGCCAGCACCAAGGCAGCGGGGGACTCCTACGAGCAGTACTTC
TRBV15	.	TRBJ2-2	.	CATRVTENTGELFF	TGTGCCACCAGGGTTACTGAGAACACCGGGGAGCTGTTTTTT
TRBV7-9	.	TRBJ2-1	.	CASSTASGQGIAGGFSSYNEQFF	TGTGCCAGCAGCACAGCCTCAGGACAGGGGATAGCGGGAGGTTTCTCCTCCTACAATGAGCAGTTCTTC
TRBV9	.	TRBJ1-1	.	CASSVQQGLEAFF	TGTGCCAGCAGCGTTCAACAGGGTCTTGAAGCTTTCTTT
TRBV7-2	once	TRBJ1-1	.	CASSPGGLDTEAFF	TGTGCCAGCAGCCCGGGGGGCCTCGACACTGAAGCTTTCTTT
TRBV7-9	.	TRBJ2-5	.	CASSLAYRAETQYF	TGTGCCAGCAGCTTAGCATACAGGGCAGAGACCCAGTACTTC
TRBV18	.	TRBJ2-1	.	CASSRLGRDEQFF	TGTGCCAGCTCGAGACTAGGGCGCGATGAGCAGTTCTTC
TRBV6-5	.	TRBJ1-2	.	CASSSSEDSGYGYTF	TGTGCCAGCAGCTCCTCGGAGGACAGCGGCTATGGCTACACCTTC
TRBV13	.	TRBJ1-3	.	CASSYLSATAHSGNTIYF	TGTGCCAGCAGCTACCTCAGTGCGACAGCTCACTCTGGAAACACCATATATTTT
TRBV18	.	TRBJ2-5	.	CASSPPSEGRETQYF	TGTGCCAGCTCACCACCTTCGGAGGGTCGGGAGACCCAGTACTTC
TRBV12-5	few	TRBJ1-1	.	CASSREGGTEAFF	TGTGCTAGTTCACGGGAGGGGGGCACTGAAGCTTTCTTT
TRBV24-1	.	TRBJ1-2	TRBD1	CATSDPGAGGGYTF	TGTGCCACCAGTGACCCCGGGGCAGGGGGCGGCTACACCTTC
TRBV30	.	TRBJ2-2	TRBD2	CAWSGRLAPSGELFF	TGTGCCTGGAGTGGTAGACTAGCCCCATCCGGGGAGCTGTTTTTT
TRBV5-1	.	TRBJ2-1	.	CASSLVGAGYNEQFF	TGCGCCAGCAGCTTGGTAGGAGCGGGCTACAATGAGCAGTTCTTC
TRBV2	few	TRBJ1-2	.	CASRAPGQGYGYTF	TGTGCCAGCAGAGCTCCCGGGCAGGGCTATGGCTACACCTTC
TRBV7-2	.	TRBJ2-3	.	CASSLVGRGTDTQYF	TGTGCCAGCAGCTTAGTAGGCAGGGGCACAGATACGCAGTATTTT
TRBV28	.	TRBJ2-7	.	CASSYTWTNYEQYF	TGTGCCAGCAGTTACACGTGGACAAACTACGAGCAGTACTTC
TRBV10-2	.	TRBJ1-4	.	CASSDHRSANEKLFF	TGCGCCAGCAGTGACCATAGATCGGCTAATGAAAAACTGTTTTTT
TRBV6-6	.	TRBJ2-7	TRBD1	CASSRSGTGPSYEQYF	TGTGCCAGCAGCCGATCCGGGACAGGGCCCTCCTACGAGCAGTACTTC
TRBV28	.	TRBJ2-7	.	CASSYYPALILYEQYF	TGTGCCAGCAGTTACTACCCCGCTCTAATCTTATACGAGCAGTACTTC
TRBV7-2	few	TRBJ2-3	.	CASSPGQSTDTQYF	TGTGCCAGCAGTCCGGGACAAAGCACAGATACGCAGTATTTT
TRBV3-1/TRBV3-2	.	TRBJ2-3	.	CASSPETETQYF	TGTGCCAGCAGCCCAGAAACAGAAACGCAGTATTTT